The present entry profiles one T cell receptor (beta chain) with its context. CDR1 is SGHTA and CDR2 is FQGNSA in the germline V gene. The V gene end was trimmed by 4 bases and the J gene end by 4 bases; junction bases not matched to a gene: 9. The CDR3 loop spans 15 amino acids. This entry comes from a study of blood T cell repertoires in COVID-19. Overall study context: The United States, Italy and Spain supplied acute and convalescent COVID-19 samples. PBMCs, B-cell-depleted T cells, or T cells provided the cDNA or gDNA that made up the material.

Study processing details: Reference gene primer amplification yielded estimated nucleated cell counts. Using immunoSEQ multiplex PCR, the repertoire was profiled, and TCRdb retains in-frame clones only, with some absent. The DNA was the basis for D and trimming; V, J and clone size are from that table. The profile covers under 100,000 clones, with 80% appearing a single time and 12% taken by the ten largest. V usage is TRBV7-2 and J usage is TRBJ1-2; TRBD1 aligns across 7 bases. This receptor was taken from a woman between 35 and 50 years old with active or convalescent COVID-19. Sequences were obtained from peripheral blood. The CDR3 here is CASSYRDRPFYGYTF. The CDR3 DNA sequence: TGTGCCAGCAGCTACCGGGACAGACCCTTCTATGGCTACACCTTC.